This T cell receptor (beta chain) was found in a study of regulatory T cells in long-lasting Graves disease. General study points: There were preferences for TRBV28, TRBJ1-2 and TRBJ2-5 in persistent disease. Accuracy might have suffered from few samples.

The germline gives CDR1 ENHRY, CDR2 SYGVKD. V lost 6 bases, J lost 2 bases, and 11 bases stayed unmatched. The CDR3 is made up of 16 amino acids. The time point is: newly diagnosed GD, antithyroid drugs for less than 3 months. PBMC RNA served as the TCR library source. As to this clonotype: Its antigen is not identified.

Researchers made TCR beta libraries by using iRepertoire HTBI primers and running Arm-PCR on CDR3 regions. TCRdb used MiXCR to reprocess the multiplex PCR reads, holding one entry per CDR3 protein. The table lists 400,000 to 500,000 distinct CDR3 sequences, roughly 15% of them singletons, with about 25% in the top ten. These records were also assigned to another study, of T cells in Graves' hyperthyroidism and ophthalmopathy.

The starting material was peripheral blood mononuclear cells (PBMCs), obtained at new diagnosis, from a patient treated with antithyroid drugs. This TCR derives from a woman between 18 and 29 years old with Graves disease. The rearrangement joins TRBV10-3 to TRBJ1-1; TRBD1 agrees at 8 bases. For the CDR3, the DNA is TGTGCCATCAGCCAAAGTCCCGGGACAGGAAACACTGAAGCTTTCTTT. This gives the protein CAISQSPGTGNTEAFF.